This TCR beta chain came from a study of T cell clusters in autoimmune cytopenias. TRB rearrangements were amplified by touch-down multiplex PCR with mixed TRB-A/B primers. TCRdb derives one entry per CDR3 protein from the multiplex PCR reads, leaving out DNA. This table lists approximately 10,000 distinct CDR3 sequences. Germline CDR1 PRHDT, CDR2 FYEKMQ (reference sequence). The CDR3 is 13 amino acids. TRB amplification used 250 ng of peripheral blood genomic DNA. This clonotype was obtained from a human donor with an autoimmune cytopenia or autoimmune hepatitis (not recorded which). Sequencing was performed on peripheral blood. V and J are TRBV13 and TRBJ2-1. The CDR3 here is CASSLGAYNEQFF.